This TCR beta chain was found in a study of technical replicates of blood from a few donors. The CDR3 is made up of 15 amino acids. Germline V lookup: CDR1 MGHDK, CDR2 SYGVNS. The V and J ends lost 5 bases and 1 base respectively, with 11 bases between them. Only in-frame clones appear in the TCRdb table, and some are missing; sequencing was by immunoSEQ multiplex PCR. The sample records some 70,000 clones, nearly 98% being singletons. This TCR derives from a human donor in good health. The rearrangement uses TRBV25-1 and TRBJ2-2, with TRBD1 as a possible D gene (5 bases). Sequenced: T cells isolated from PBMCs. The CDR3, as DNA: TGTGCCAGCAGTCAGGGCAGGCTGAACACCGGGGAGCTGTTTTTT. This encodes CASSQGRLNTGELFF.